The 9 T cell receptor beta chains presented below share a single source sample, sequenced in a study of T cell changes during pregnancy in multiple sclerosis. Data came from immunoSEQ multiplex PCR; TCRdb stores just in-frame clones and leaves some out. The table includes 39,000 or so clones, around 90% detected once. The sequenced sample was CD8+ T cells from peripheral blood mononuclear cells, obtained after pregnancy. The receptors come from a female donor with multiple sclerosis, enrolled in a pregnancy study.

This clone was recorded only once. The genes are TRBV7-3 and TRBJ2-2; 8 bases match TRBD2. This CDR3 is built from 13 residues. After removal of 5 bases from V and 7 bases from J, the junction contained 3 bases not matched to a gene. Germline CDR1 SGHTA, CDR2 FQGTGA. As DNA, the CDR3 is TGTGCCAGCAGCCGCGCGGGGGGCGGGGAGCTGTTTTTT. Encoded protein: CASSRAGGGELFF.

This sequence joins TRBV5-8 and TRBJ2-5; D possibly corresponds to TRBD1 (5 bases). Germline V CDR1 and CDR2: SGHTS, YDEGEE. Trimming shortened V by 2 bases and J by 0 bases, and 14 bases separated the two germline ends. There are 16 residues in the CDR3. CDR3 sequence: CASSFMDTPYQETQYF. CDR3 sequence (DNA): TGTGCCAGCAGCTTCATGGACACCCCGTACCAAGAGACCCAGTACTTC.

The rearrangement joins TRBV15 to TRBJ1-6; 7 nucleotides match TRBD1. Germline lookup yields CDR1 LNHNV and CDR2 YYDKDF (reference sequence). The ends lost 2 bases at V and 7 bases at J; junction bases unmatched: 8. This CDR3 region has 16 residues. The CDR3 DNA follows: TGTGCCACCAGCAGATCCAGGACAGGTCGGAATTCACCCCTCCACTTT. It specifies CATSRSRTGRNSPLHF.

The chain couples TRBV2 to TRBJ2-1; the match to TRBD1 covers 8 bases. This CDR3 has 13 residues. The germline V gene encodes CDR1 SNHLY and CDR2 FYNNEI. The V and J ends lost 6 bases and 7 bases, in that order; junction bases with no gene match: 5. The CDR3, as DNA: TGTGCCAGCAGCGGCTGGACAGGGAATGAGCAGTTCTTC. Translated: CASSGWTGNEQFF.

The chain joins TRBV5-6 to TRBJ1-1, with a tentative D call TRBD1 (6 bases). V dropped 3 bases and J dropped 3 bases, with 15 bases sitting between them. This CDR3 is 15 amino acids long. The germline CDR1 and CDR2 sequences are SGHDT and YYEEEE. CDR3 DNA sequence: TGTGCCAGCAGCTACGAAGGGGACACGGACACTGAAGCTTTCTTT. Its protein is CASSYEGDTDTEAFF.

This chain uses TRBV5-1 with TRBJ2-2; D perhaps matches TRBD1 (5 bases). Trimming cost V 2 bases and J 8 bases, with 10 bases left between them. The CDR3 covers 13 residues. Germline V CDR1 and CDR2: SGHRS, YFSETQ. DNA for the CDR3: TGCGCCAGCAGCTTTTTAGGGGCAGGGGAGCTGTTTTTT. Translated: CASSFLGAGELFF.

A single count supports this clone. The CDR3 region is CASSLDPAQLAGGEQFF. CDR3 in DNA: TGTGCCAGCAGCTTGGATCCCGCCCAACTAGCGGGAGGTGAGCAGTTCTTC. The J gene is TRBJ2-1, the V gene TRBV5-5; 12 bases line up with TRBD2. Unmatched junction bases numbered 10, after V lost 0 bases and J lost 9 bases. This CDR3 region has 17 residues. Germline V gene data show CDR1 as SGHKS and CDR2 as YYEKEE (reference sequence).

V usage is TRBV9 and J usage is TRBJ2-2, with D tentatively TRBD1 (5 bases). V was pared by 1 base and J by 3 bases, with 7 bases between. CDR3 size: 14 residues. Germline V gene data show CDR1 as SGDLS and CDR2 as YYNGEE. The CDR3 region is CASSVQGDTGELFF. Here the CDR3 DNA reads TGTGCCAGCAGCGTACAGGGTGACACCGGGGAGCTGTTTTTT.

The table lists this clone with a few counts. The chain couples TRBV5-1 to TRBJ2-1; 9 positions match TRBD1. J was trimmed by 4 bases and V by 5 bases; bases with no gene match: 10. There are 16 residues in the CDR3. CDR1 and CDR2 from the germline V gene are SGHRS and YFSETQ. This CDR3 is CASRPGQGGSYNEQFF. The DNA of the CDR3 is TGCGCCAGCAGACCGGGACAGGGTGGGTCGTACAATGAGCAGTTCTTC.